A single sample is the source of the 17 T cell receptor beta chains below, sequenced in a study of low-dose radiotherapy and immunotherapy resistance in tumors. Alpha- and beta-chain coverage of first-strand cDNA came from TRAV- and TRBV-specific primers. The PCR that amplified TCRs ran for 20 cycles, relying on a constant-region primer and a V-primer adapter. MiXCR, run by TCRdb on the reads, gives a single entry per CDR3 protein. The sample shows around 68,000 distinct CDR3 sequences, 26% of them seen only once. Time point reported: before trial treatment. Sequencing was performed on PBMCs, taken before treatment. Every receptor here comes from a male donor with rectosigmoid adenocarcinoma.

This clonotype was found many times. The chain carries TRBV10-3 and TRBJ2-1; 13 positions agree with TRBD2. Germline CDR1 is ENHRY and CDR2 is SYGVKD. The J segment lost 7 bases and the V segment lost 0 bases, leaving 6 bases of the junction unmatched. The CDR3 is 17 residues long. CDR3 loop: CAISESVTSGRRNEQFF. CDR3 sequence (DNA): TGTGCCATCAGTGAGTCCGTGACTAGCGGGAGGAGAAATGAGCAGTTCTTC.

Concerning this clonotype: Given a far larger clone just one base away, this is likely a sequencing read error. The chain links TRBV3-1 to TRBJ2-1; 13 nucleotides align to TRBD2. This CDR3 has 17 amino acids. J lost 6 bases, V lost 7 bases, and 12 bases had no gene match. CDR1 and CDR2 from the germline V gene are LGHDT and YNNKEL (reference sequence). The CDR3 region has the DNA TGTGCCAGCACCTCAGGACTAGCGGGAGTCAGCTTCAATGAGCAGTTCTTC. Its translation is CASTSGLAGVSFNEQFF.

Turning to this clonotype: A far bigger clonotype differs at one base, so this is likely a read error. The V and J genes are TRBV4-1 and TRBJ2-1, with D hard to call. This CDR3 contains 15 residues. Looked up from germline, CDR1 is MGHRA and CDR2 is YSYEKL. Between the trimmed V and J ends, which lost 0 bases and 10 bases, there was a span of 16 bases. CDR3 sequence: CASSQERVRNYEQFF. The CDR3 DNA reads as TGCGCCAGCAGCCAAGAAAGGGTACGGAACTACGAGCAGTTCTTC.

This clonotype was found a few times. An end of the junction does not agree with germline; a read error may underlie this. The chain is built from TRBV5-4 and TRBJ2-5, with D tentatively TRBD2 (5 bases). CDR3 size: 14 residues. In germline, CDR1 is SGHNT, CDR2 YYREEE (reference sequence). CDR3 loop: CAVVQAPDYRTQYF. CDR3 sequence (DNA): TGCGCTGTAGTGCAAGCCCCCGACTACAGAACCCAGTACTTC.

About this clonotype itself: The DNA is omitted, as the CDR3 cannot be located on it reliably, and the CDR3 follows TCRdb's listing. The CDR3 loop is CASSLSAHDTGELFFF. V and J are TRBV4-1 and TRBJ2-2. Termini included, the CDR3 measures 16 amino acids. Germline CDR1 reads MGHRA; CDR2 reads YSYEKL.

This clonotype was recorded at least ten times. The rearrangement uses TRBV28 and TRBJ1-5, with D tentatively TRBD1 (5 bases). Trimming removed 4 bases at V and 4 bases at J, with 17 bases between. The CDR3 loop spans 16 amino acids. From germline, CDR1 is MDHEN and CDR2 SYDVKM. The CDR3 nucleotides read TGTGCCAGCAGTTCGCCTTGGGGGATCGTTAATCAGCCCCAGCATTTT. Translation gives CASSSPWGIVNQPQHF. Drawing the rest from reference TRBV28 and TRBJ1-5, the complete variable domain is DVKVTQSSRYLVKRTGEKVFLECVQDMDHENMFWYRQDPGLGLRLIYFSYDVKMKEKGDIPEGYSVSREKKERFSLILESASTNQTSMYLCASSSPWGIVNQPQHFGDGTRLSIL.

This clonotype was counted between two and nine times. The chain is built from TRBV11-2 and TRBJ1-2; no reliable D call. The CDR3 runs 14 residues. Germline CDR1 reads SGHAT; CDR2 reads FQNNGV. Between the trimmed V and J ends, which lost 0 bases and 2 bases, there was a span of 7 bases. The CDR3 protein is CASSLDLENYGYTF. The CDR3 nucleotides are TGTGCCAGCAGCTTAGATCTTGAGAACTATGGCTACACCTTC.

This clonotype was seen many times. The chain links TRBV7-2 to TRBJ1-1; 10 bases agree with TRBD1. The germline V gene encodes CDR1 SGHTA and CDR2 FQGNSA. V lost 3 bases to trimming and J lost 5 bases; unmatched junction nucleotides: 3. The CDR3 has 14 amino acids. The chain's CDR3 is CASSLTGGATEAFF. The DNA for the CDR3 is TGTGCCAGCAGCTTGACAGGGGGCGCGACTGAAGCTTTCTTT.

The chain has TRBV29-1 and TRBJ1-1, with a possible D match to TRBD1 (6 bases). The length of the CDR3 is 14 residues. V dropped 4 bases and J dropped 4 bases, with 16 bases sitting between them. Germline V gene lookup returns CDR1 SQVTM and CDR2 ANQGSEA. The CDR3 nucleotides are TGCAGCGTTGTGACGGGGGGCGCGGGCACTGAAGCTTTCTTT. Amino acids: CSVVTGGAGTEAFF.

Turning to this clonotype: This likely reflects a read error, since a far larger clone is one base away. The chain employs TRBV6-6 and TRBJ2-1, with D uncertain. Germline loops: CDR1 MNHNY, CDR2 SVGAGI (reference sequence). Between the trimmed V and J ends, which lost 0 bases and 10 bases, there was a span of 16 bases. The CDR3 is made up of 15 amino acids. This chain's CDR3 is CASSYSMGESYEQFF. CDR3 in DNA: TGTGCCAGCAGTTACTCGATGGGCGAATCCTACGAGCAGTTCTTC.

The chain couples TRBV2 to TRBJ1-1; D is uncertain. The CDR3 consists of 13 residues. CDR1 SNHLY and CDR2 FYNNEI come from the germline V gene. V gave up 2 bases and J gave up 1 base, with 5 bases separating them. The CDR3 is CASSELGNTEAFF. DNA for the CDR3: TGTGCCAGCAGTGAACTGGGGAACACTGAAGCTTTCTTT.

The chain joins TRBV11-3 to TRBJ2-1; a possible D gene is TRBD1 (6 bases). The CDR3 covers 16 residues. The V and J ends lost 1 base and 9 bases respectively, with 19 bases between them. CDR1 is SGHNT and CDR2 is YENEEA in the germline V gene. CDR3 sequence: CASSLGLGGRSGEQFF. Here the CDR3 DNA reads TGTGCCAGCAGCTTAGGCTTAGGGGGTAGGAGTGGTGAGCAGTTCTTC.

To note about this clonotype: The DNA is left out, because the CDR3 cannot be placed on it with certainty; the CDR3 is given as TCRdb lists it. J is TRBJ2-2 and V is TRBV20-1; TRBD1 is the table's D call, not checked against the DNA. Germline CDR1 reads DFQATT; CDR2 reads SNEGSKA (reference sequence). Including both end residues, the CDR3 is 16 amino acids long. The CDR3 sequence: CSARAAETDIGELFFF.

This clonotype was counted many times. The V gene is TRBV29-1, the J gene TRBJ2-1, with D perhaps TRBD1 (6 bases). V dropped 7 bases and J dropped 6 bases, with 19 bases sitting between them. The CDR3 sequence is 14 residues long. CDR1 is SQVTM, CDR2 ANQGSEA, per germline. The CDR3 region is CSATANRVGNEQFF. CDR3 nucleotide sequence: TGCAGCGCTACCGCCAACAGGGTCGGCAATGAGCAGTTCTTC.

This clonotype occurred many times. The CDR3 region has the DNA TGTGCCAGCAGCCAAGATGGAGGGGGGGCTTTTGTGCGTTGGGAGACCCAGTACTTC. Translated: CASSQDGGGAFVRWETQYF. The chain recombines TRBV4-2 with TRBJ2-5; D possibly corresponds to TRBD2 (7 bases). The ends were cut back, 0 bases at V and 5 bases at J, with 25 bases in the middle. Germline-derived CDR1 and CDR2 are LGHNA and YNFKEQ. The CDR3 totals 19 residues.

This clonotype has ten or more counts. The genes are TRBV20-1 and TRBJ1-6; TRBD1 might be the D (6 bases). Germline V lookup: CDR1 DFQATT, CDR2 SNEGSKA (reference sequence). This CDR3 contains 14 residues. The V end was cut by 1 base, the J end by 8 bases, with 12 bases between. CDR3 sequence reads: CSARADSYDSPLHF. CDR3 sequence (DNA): TGCAGTGCTAGAGCGGACAGCTACGATTCACCCCTCCACTTT.

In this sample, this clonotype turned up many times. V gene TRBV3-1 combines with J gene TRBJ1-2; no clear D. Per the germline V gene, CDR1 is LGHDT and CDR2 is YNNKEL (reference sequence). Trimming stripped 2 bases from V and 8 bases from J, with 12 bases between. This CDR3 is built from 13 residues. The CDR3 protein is CASSQRVFDGYTF. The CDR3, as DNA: TGTGCCAGCAGCCAAAGGGTCTTCGACGGCTACACCTTC.